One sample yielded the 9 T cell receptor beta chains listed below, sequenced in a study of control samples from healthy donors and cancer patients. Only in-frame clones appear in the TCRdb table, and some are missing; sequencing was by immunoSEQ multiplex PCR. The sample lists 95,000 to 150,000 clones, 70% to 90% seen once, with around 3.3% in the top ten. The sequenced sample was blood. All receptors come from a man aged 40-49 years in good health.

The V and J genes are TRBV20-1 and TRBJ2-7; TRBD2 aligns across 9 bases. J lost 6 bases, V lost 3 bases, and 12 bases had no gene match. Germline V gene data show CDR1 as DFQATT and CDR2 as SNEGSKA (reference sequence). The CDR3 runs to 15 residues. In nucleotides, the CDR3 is TGCAGTGCTAGTGACGGCGGGGGGGCAATCGGCGAGCAGTACTTC. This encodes CSASDGGGAIGEQYF.

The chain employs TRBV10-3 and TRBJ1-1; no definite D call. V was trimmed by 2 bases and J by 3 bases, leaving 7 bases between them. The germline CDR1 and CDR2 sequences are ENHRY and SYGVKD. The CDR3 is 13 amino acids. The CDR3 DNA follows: TGTGCCATCAGTGAGATGACCGACACTGAAGCTTTCTTT. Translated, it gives CAISEMTDTEAFF.

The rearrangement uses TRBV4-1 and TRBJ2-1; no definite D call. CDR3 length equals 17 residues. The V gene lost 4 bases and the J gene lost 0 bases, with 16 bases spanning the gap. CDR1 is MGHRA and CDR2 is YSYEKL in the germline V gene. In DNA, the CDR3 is TGCGCCAGCAGCCTTTTCGGTTCAGCGAGCTCCTACAATGAGCAGTTCTTC. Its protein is CASSLFGSASSYNEQFF.

Here the CDR3 DNA reads TGTGCCAGCAGAGACAGTCAAGAGACCCAGTACTTC. The encoded protein is CASRDSQETQYF. This sequence joins TRBV6-5 and TRBJ2-5, with D possibly being TRBD1 (5 bases). This CDR3 has 12 amino acids. Trimming stripped 6 bases from V and 2 bases from J, with 7 bases between. The germline gives CDR1 MNHEY, CDR2 SVGAGI.

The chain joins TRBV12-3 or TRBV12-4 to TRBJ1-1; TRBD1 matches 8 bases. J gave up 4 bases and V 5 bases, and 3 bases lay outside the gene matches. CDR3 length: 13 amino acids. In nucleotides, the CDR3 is TGTGCCAGCAGTACCACAGGGGGCACTGAAGCTTTCTTT. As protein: CASSTTGGTEAFF.

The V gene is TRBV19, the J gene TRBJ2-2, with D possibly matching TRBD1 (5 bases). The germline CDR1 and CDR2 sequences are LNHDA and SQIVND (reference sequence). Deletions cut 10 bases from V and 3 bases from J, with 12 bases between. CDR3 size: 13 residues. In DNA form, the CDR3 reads TGTGCCACCCCAGGGTCCTACACCGGGGAGCTGTTTTTT. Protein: CATPGSYTGELFF.

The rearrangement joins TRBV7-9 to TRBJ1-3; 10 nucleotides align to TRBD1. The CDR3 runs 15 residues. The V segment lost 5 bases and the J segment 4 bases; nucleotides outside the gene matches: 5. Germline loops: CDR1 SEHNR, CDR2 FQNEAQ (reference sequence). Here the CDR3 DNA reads TGTGCCAGCAGCCTCGGGACAGGGGACGGAAACACCATATATTTT. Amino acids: CASSLGTGDGNTIYF.

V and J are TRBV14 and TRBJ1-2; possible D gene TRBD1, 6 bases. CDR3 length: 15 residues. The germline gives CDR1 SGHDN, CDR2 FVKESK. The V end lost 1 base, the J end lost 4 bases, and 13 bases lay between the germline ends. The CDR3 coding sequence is TGTGCCAGCAGCCAAGTCGGGCAGGGGATCTATGGCTACACCTTC. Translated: CASSQVGQGIYGYTF.

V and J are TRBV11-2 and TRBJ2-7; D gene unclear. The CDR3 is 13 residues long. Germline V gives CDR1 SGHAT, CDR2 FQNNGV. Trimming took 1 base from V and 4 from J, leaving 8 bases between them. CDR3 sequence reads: CASSLGKGYEQYF. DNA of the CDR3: TGTGCCAGCAGCTTAGGCAAGGGATACGAGCAGTACTTC.